There are a few counts of the clone carrying this T cell receptor (beta chain). Its specificity is unknown. The sample comes from a study of shared clonotypes between healthy human individuals. Study-wide results and limits: The diversity represented, both genetic and in exposure history, was limited by few donors.

CDR3 length: 16 amino acids. Germline V gives CDR1 MNHEY, CDR2 SMNVEV (reference sequence). Trimming cost V 7 bases and J 3 bases, with 21 bases left between them. The data were produced by immunoSEQ multiplex PCR, yet TCRdb's version contains in-frame clones alone and is incomplete. The sample gives some 2.4 million clones, over 85% of which show up once; more than 0.35% is in the top ten. The chain joins TRBV27 to TRBJ1-1; no definite D call. Specimen: naive CD4+ T cells from PBMCs. Stated subset: CD45RA+ positively selected. This receptor was taken from a man between 18 and 29 years old in good health. Some clones in this sample may be carry-over from other donors' samples. In DNA, the CDR3 is TGTGCCAGCACCCCGTATGGGGAGTCTAGGGACACTGAAGCTTTCTTT. Its translation: CASTPYGESRDTEAFF.